This entry lists 21 T cell receptor beta chains sequenced from one sample in a study of CD8 T cells in ankylosing spondylitis. For these receptors, no antigen is known. Whole-study results and caveats: Ankylosing spondylitis blood appeared to carry a characteristic TCR beta motif of roughly eight highly homologous variants.

MiXCR, run by TCRdb on the 5' RACE reads, gives a single entry per CDR3 protein. The sample has fewer than 550,000 distinct CDR3 sequences, about 5.4% seen once. Specimen: blood, either unsorted or a sorted T cell fraction (not recorded which). The source of these receptors is a male donor with ankylosing spondylitis.

This clonotype appeared many times. The chain employs TRBV20-1 and TRBJ2-3; D is perhaps TRBD1 (7 bases). The CDR3 consists of 13 residues. Germline V gives CDR1 DFQATT, CDR2 SNEGSKA (reference sequence). The ends were cut back, 8 bases at V and 3 bases at J, with 15 bases in the middle. CDR3 DNA: TGCAGTCCGCCAGCAGGGGGGACAGATACGCAGTATTTT. This encodes CSPPAGGTDTQYF.

This clonotype was seen repeatedly, ten times or more. The rearrangement uses TRBV12-3 or TRBV12-4 and TRBJ2-7; TRBD1 aligns across 8 bases. CDR3 length: 16 residues. The V and J ends lost 5 bases and 4 bases, in that order; junction bases with no gene match: 13. For the CDR3, the DNA is TGTGCCAGCAGTAACCTTCCGGACAGGGTAAAGTACGAGCAGTACTTC. This translates into CASSNLPDRVKYEQYF.

This clonotype occurred many times. The V call is TRBV24-1, the J call TRBJ2-2, with D perhaps assigned TRBD1 or TRBD2 (5 bases each). Looked up from germline, CDR1 is KGHDR and CDR2 is SFDVKD. Trimming took off 3 bases at V and 3 bases at J, with 13 bases between the two ends. The CDR3 contains 16 residues. The CDR3 DNA reads as TGTGCCACCAGTGATCCTGCTAGAGGGGACACCGGGGAGCTGTTTTTT. It yields the protein CATSDPARGDTGELFF.

This clonotype was seen at least ten times. This chain connects TRBV29-1 to TRBJ2-1; 8 bases map to TRBD1. The CDR3 is 15 residues long. V lost 6 bases and J lost 4; bases outside the gene matches: 11. The germline V gene encodes CDR1 SQVTM and CDR2 ANQGSEA. Here the CDR3 reads CSVAGTGWGYNEQFF. CDR3 sequence (DNA): TGCAGCGTGGCTGGGACAGGTTGGGGGTACAATGAGCAGTTCTTC.

This chain links TRBV28 with TRBJ2-5; the D gene is possibly TRBD2 (5 bases). Germline CDR1 and CDR2: MDHEN and SYDVKM. This CDR3 has 12 residues. The germline V and J ends were trimmed by 6 bases and 5 bases, with 10 bases remaining between them. CDR3 coding DNA: TGTGCCAGCAGGGAGAGGGAGGAGACCCAGTACTTC. Protein product: CASREREETQYF.

This clonotype was found many times. The chain combines TRBV21-1 with TRBJ2-1; TRBD1 reflects the table's D call only, with no check against the DNA. TRBV21-1 is termed a pseudogene. The CDR3 spans 18 residues. This CDR3 reads CASSNEGAPNLSYNEQFF. Here the CDR3 DNA reads TGTGCCAGCAGCAACGAGGGGGCTCCTAACCTTTCCTACAATGAGCAGTTCTTC.

This clonotype came up many times. The chain uses TRBV7-9 and TRBJ2-7; D perhaps matches TRBD1 (6 bases). The germline V gene has CDR1 SEHNR and CDR2 FQNEAQ (reference sequence). This CDR3 region has 13 residues. Trimming removed 5 bases at V and 8 bases at J, with 16 bases between. CDR3 sequence: CASSLNQQGKQYF. As DNA, the CDR3 is TGTGCCAGCAGCCTCAATCAACAGGGAAAGCAGTACTTC.

Only a few counts were recorded for this clonotype. A much larger clone differs from this one at a single base, so this may be a read error. The J gene is TRBJ2-5, the V gene TRBV20-1, with 11 bases that match TRBD2. The V gene's germline CDR1 is DFQATT and CDR2 SNEGSKA (reference sequence). The CDR3 is 17 amino acids. The CDR3 DNA reads as TGCTGTGCTAGAGATGCCCGACTAGCGGGGCTCATGAAGACCCAGTACTTC. It is translated as CCARDARLAGLMKTQYF.

This clonotype was counted at least ten times. J is TRBJ2-1 and V is TRBV20-1, with 8 bases identical to TRBD1. Trimming cost V 6 bases and J 9 bases; bases outside gene matches: 13. Per germline, CDR1 DFQATT and CDR2 SNEGSKA (reference sequence). The CDR3 totals 14 residues. CDR3 amino acids: CSAPRQDRDGEQFF. As DNA, the CDR3 is TGCAGTGCCCCCCGGCAGGACAGGGACGGTGAGCAGTTCTTC.

This clonotype has at least ten counts. This sequence joins TRBV14 and TRBJ1-1; no clear D. Trimming shortened V by 1 base and J by 2 bases, and 11 bases separated the two germline ends. The length of the CDR3 is 15 residues. Germline V CDR1 and CDR2: SGHDN, FVKESK. CDR3 loop: CASSQAPRFNTEAFF. The CDR3 DNA sequence: TGTGCCAGCAGCCAAGCCCCTCGATTCAACACTGAAGCTTTCTTT.

This clonotype came up many times. V is TRBV29-1 and J is TRBJ2-1; 11 bases fit TRBD2. The CDR3 is made up of 16 amino acids. Per the germline V gene, CDR1 is SQVTM and CDR2 is ANQGSEA. V lost 3 bases, J lost 6 bases, and 10 bases stayed unmatched. This CDR3 reads CSVDPTSGRRSNEQFF. The CDR3 nucleotides are TGCAGCGTTGACCCTACTAGCGGGAGAAGGAGCAATGAGCAGTTCTTC.

This clonotype was seen more than once but under ten times. V usage is TRBV5-1 and J usage is TRBJ2-5; no reliable D call. Germline V gene sequence: CDR1 SGHRS, CDR2 YFSETQ. Between the trimmed V and J ends, which lost 0 bases and 2 bases, there was a span of 8 bases. This CDR3 region has 14 residues. Here the CDR3 DNA reads TGCGCCAGCAGCTTGGGAATTGTACAAGAGACCCAGTACTTC. Amino acids: CASSLGIVQETQYF.

The chain combines TRBV25-1 with TRBJ2-4; D might be TRBD1 or TRBD2, each matching 5 bases. The CDR3 runs to 17 residues. Germline loops: CDR1 MGHDK, CDR2 SYGVNS. Trimming cost V 2 bases and J 0 bases, with 14 bases left between them. In DNA, the CDR3 is TGTGCCAGCAGTGAAGAGGGGCTGGCTTCAGCCAAAAACATTCAGTACTTC. As protein: CASSEEGLASAKNIQYF.

V is TRBV16 and J is TRBJ1-1; D is possibly TRBD1 (5 bases). Trimming removed 0 bases at V and 3 bases at J, with 11 bases between. This CDR3 spans 15 amino acids. Germline loops: CDR1 KGHSY, CDR2 FQNENV. The CDR3 coding sequence is TGTGCCAGCAGCCAATCGACATGGGGGGACACTGAAGCTTTCTTT. Protein product: CASSQSTWGDTEAFF.

Many counts were recorded for this clonotype. This chain uses TRBV20-1 with TRBJ1-5; D is uncertain. From germline, CDR1 is DFQATT and CDR2 SNEGSKA (reference sequence). Trimming shortened V by 3 bases and J by 2 bases, and 14 bases separated the two germline ends. This CDR3 region has 15 residues. DNA of the CDR3: TGCAGTGCTAGGGACCCCCGGGAGGGCAATCAGCCCCAGCATTTT. The encoded protein is CSARDPREGNQPQHF.

This clonotype has a count of ten or more. The chain has TRBV7-9 and TRBJ2-7; D uncertain. The germline V gene has CDR1 SEHNR and CDR2 FQNEAQ (reference sequence). CDR3 length: 12 amino acids. Trimming took 4 bases from V and 1 from J, leaving 5 bases between them. CDR3 bases: TGTGCCAGCAGCTACATTTCCTACGAGCAGTACTTC. It is translated as CASSYISYEQYF.

This clonotype was recorded at least ten times. The gene calls are TRBV20-1 and TRBJ2-7, with 8 bases matching TRBD2. The junction had 11 bases not matched to a gene; V was cut back by 6 bases and J by 4 bases. Germline-derived CDR1 and CDR2 are DFQATT and SNEGSKA (reference sequence). The CDR3 has 14 amino acids. The chain's CDR3 is CSAGGGIGSYEQYF. The CDR3 DNA follows: TGCAGTGCCGGGGGGGGAATTGGGTCTTACGAGCAGTACTTC.

This clonotype was recorded at least ten times. This chain connects TRBV6-1 to TRBJ2-7, with 8 bases identical to TRBD2. Trimming removed 2 bases from V and 0 bases from J; junction bases left unmatched: 3. The CDR3 extends over 15 amino acids. The germline V gene has CDR1 MNHNS and CDR2 SASEGT. CDR3 sequence (DNA): TGTGCCAGCAGTGAAATAGCGGGGAGCTCCTACGAGCAGTACTTC. Translated, it gives CASSEIAGSSYEQYF.

This clonotype was detected only a few times. DNA of the CDR3: TGTGCCAGCAGTGAAGCCAGCGGGAGTTGGTATACGCAGTATTTT. Amino acids: CASSEASGSWYTQYF. The chain recombines TRBV2 with TRBJ2-3; 8 positions agree with TRBD2. This CDR3 spans 15 amino acids. J lost 7 bases, V lost 0 bases, and 6 bases had no gene match. Germline loops: CDR1 SNHLY, CDR2 FYNNEI.

This clonotype was found many times. V is TRBV5-6 and J is TRBJ1-3; no firm D call. Germline V gene sequence: CDR1 SGHDT, CDR2 YYEEEE. V lost 3 bases and J lost 3, with 13 bases in between. This CDR3 has 15 residues. The CDR3 protein is CASSWGDQHGNTIYF. CDR3 nucleotide sequence: TGTGCCAGCAGCTGGGGTGATCAGCATGGAAACACCATATATTTT.

At least ten counts were recorded for this clonotype. The chain has TRBV20-1 and TRBJ2-3; tentative D call: TRBD2 (5 bases). V shed 6 bases and J shed 7 bases, with 20 bases lying between them. Germline V gene sequence: CDR1 DFQATT, CDR2 SNEGSKA (reference sequence). The CDR3 has 14 amino acids. CDR3 coding DNA: TGCAGTGCCCAAGGACTGGCAATTACCAATACGCAGTATTTT. This sequence encodes CSAQGLAITNTQYF.